This TCR beta chain was sequenced for a study of T cell repertoires in cytomegalovirus infection. This clonotype was found a few times. Its cognate antigen is unknown. One entry per CDR3 protein results from TCRdb running MiXCR on the reads. Here the sample spans roughly 570,000 distinct CDR3 sequences, around 40% being singletons. Whole-study findings and limits: HLA-C-restricted CMV-specific TCR beta clonotypes were dominant in the ex vivo response. Public TCR beta family frequency separated CMV-and-HLA carriers, including in an independent cohort.

Trimming cost V 5 bases and J 6 bases, with 11 bases left between them. The germline V gene has CDR1 MNHNY and CDR2 SVGAGI (reference sequence). The CDR3 sequence is 13 residues long. The sequence was collected from a human donor in good health (CMV status not recorded). Some clones in this sample may be carry-over from other donors' samples. The chain is built from TRBV6-6 and TRBJ1-5; no definite D call. This sample comprised cultured PBMCs, obtained from culture after CMV antigen stimulation. CDR3 DNA sequence: TGTGCCAGCAGTGATCTGGGAACTCAGCCCCAGCATTTT. This codes for CASSDLGTQPQHF.